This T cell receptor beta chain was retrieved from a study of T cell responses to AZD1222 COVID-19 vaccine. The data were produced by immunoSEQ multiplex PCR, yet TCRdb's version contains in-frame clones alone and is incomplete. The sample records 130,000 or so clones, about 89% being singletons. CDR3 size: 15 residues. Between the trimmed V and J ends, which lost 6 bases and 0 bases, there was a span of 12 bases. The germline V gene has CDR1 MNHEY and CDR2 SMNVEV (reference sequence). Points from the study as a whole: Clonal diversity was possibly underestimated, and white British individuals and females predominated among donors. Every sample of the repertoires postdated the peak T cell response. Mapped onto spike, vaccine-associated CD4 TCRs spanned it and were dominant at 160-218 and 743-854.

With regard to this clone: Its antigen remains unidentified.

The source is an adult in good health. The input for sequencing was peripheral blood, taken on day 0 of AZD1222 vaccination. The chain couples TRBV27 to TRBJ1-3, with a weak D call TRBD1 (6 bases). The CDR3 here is CASRPTGSSGNTIYF. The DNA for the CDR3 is TGTGCCAGCAGACCAACAGGGAGCTCTGGAAACACCATATATTTT.